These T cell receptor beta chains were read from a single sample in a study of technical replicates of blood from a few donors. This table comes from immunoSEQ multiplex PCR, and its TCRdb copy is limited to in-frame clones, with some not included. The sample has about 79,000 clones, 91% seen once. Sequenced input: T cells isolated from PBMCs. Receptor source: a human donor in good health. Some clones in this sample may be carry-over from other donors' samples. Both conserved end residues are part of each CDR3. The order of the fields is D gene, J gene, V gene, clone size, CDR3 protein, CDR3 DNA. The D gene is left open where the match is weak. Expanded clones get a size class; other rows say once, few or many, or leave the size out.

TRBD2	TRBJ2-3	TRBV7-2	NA	CASSWGAGASTDTQYF	TGTGCCAGCAGCTGGGGAGCGGGGGCTAGCACAGATACGCAGTATTTT
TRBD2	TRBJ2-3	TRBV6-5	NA	CASSRLAEGDTQYF	TGTGCCAGCAGTCGACTAGCGGAGGGAGATACGCAGTATTTT
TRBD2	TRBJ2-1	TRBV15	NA	CATSVQRLAGAEQFF	TGTGCCACCAGCGTTCAAAGACTAGCGGGAGCCGAGCAGTTCTTC
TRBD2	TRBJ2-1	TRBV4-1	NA	CASRLAVSSYNEQFF	TGCGCCAGTCGACTAGCGGTTAGCTCCTACAATGAGCAGTTCTTC
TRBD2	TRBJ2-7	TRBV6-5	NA	CASSLQASGRIEQYF	TGTGCCAGCAGCCTACAGGCTAGCGGGAGAATTGAGCAGTACTTC
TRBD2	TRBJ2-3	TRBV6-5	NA	CASSQSGRRTDTQYF	TGTGCCAGCAGCCAGAGCGGGAGGAGGACAGATACGCAGTATTTT
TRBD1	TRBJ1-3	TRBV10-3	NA	CAISSTFGTGVSSGNTIYF	TGTGCCATCAGTAGCACCTTTGGGACAGGGGTGTCCTCTGGAAACACCATATATTTT
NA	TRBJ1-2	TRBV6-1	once	CASSGEGFYGYTF	TGTGCCAGCAGTGGAGAGGGATTCTATGGCTACACCTTC
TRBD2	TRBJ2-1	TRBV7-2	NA	CASSQTGLLAAWTDEQFF	TGTGCCAGCAGCCAGACGGGGTTACTAGCGGCCTGGACGGATGAGCAGTTCTTC
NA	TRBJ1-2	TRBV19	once	CASRLDSFYGYTF	TGTGCCAGTAGACTGGACAGCTTCTATGGCTACACCTTC
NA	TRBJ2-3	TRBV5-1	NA	CASSSPMEGTDTQYF	TGCGCCAGCAGCTCCCCAATGGAGGGTACAGATACGCAGTATTTT
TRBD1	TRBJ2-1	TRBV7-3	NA	CASSATGGSYNEQFF	TGTGCCAGCAGCGCGACAGGGGGCTCCTACAATGAGCAGTTCTTC
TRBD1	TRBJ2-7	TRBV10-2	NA	CASRDRGPSYEQYF	TGCGCCAGCAGGGACAGGGGGCCCTCCTACGAGCAGTACTTC
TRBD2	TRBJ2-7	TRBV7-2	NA	CASSPGLAQFEQYF	TGTGCCAGCAGCCCCGGACTAGCGCAATTCGAGCAGTACTTC
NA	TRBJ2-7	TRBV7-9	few	CASSRTYEQYF	TGTGCCAGCAGCCGTACTTACGAGCAGTACTTC
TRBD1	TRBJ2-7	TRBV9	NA	CASSARWDRVSEQYF	TGTGCCAGCAGCGCCCGCTGGGACAGGGTAAGCGAGCAGTACTTC
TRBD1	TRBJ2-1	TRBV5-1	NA	CASSPGQGGHNEQFF	TGCGCCAGCAGCCCGGGACAGGGGGGCCACAATGAGCAGTTCTTC
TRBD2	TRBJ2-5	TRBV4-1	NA	CASSQPPAGETQYF	TGCGCCAGCAGCCAACCTCCAGCGGGGGAGACCCAGTACTTC
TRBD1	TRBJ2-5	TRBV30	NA	CAWSAQGASGQETQYF	TGTGCCTGGAGTGCTCAGGGGGCGTCGGGGCAAGAGACCCAGTACTTC
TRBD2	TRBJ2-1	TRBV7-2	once	CASSFSGRYEQFF	TGTGCCAGCAGCTTTAGCGGGAGATATGAGCAGTTCTTC